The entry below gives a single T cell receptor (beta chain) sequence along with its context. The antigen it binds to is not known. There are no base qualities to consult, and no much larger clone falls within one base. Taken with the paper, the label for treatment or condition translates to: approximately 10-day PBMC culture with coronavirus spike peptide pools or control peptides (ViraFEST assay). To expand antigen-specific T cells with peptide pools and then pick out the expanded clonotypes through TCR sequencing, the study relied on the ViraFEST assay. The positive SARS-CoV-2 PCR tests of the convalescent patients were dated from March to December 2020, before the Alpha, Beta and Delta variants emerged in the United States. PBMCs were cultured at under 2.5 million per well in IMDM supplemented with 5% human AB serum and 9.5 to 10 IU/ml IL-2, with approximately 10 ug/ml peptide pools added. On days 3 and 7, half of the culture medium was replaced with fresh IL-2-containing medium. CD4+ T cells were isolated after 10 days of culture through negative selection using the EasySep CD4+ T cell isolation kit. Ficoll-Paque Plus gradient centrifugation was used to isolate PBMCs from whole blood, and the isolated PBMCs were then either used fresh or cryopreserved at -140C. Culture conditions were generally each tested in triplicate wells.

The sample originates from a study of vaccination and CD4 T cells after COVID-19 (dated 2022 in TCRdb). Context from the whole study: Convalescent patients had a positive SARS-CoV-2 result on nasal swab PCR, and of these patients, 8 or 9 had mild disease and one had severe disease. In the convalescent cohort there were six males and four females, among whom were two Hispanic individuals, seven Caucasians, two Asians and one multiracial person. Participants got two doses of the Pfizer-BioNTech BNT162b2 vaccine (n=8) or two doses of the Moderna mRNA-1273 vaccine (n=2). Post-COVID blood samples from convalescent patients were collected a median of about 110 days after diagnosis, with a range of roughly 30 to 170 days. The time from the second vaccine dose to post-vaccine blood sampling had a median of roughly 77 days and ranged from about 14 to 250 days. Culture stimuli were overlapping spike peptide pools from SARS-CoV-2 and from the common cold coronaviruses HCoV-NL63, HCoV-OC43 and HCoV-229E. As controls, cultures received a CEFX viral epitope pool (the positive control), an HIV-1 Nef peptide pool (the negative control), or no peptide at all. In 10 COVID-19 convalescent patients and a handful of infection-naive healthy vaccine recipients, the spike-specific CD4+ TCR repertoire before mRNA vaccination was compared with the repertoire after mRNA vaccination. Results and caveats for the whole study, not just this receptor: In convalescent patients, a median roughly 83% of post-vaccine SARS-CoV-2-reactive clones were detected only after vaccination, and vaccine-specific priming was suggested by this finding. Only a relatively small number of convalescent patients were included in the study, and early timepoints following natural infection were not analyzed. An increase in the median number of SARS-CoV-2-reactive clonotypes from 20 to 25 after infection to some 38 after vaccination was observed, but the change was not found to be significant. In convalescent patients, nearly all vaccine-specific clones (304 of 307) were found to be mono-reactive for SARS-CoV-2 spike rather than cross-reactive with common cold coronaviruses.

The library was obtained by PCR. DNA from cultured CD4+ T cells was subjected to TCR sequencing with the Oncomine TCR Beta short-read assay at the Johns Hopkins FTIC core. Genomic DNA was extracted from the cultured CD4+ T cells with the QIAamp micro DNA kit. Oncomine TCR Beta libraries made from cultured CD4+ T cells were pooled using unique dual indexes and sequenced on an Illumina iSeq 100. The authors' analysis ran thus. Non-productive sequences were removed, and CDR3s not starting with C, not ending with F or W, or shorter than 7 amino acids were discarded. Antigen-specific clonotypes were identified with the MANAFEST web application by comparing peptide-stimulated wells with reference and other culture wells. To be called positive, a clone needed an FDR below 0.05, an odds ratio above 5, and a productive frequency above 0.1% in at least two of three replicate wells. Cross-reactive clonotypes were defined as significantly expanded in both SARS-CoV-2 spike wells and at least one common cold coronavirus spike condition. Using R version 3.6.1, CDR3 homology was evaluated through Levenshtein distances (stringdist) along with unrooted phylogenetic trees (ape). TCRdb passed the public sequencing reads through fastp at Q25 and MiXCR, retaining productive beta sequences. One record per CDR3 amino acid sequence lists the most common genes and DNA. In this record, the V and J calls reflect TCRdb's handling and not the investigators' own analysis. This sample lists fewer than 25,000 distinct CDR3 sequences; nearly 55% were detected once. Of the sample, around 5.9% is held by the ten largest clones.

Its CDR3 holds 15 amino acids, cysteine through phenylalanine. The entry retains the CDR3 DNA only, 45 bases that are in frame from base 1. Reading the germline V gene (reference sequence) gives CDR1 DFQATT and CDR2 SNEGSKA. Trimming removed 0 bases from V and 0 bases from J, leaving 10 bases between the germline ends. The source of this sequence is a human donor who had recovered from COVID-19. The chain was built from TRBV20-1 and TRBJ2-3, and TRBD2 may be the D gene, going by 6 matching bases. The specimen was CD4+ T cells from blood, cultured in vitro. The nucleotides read TGCAGTGCTAGAGATTTCGCGGGGAGCACAGATACGCAGTATTTT. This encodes CSARDFAGSTDTQYF.